Each of the 26 T cell receptor beta chains below was sequenced from the same sample in a study of CD8+CD57+ T cells in acquired aplastic anemia. Both TCR beta VDJ combination and CDR3 sequence profiling were carried out. Genomic DNA was the template for this profiling. Using its own MiXCR run on the reads, TCRdb lists one record per CDR3 protein. This sample has about 400,000 distinct CDR3 sequences, with roughly 68% found just once. Sequenced material: sorted CD4+, CD8+, or CD8+CD57+ T cells (not recorded which) from PBMCs. These TCRs come from a human donor in good health, serving as a control.

The chain couples TRBV7-2 to TRBJ2-7; 8 bases agree with TRBD1. There are 15 residues in the CDR3. CDR1 is SGHTA and CDR2 is FQGNSA in the germline V gene. V shed 1 base, J shed 6 bases, and the junction held 8 bases outside the gene matches. This CDR3 is CASSLGGQGASEQYF. CDR3 coding DNA: TGTGCCAGCAGCTTAGGCGGGCAGGGGGCCTCCGAGCAGTACTTC.

On this clonotype: An end of the junction does not agree with germline; a read error may underlie this. The V call is TRBV15, the J call TRBJ2-7; D may correspond to TRBD1 or TRBD2 (5 bases each). The CDR3 contains 15 residues. Germline V CDR1 and CDR2: LNHNV, YYDKDF (reference sequence). DNA for the CDR3: TGTGCCACCAGCAGGGGGCACGCGGGTACAGACGCCCACCACTTC. It specifies CATSRGHAGTDAHHF.

This clonotype was detected ten times or more. The chain joins TRBV6-1 to TRBJ2-5; 8 bases match TRBD1. The CDR3 runs to 14 residues. Trimming took 5 bases from V and 1 from J; bases not matched to a gene: 3. Germline loops: CDR1 MNHNS, CDR2 SASEGT. In nucleotides, the CDR3 is TGTGCCAGCAGTACAGGGGGGACCCAAGAGACCCAGTACTTC. Amino acid sequence: CASSTGGTQETQYF.

The rearrangement joins TRBV12-5 to TRBJ1-1; D remains ambiguous. The germline V and J ends were trimmed by 8 bases and 7 bases, with 11 bases remaining between them. The V gene's germline CDR1 is LGHNT and CDR2 FRNRAP. This CDR3 region has 11 residues. As DNA, the CDR3 is TGTGCTAGTATGCCCGCGGTTGAAGCTTTCTTT. Translating it yields CASMPAVEAFF.

About this clonotype itself: One end of the junction fails to match germline, which may point to a read error. Written as DNA, the CDR3 is TGTGCCAGCAGCGTGTCGGGAGGAGTCTACGGGCAGTACTTC. Residues: CASSVSGGVYGQYF. V gene TRBV2 combines with J gene TRBJ2-7; TRBD2 aligns across 7 bases. Germline V gene lookup returns CDR1 SNHLY and CDR2 FYNNEI. This CDR3 spans 14 amino acids. The variable domain in full, with the rest retrieved from reference TRBV2 and TRBJ2-7, is EPEVTQTPSHQVTQMGQEVILRCVPISNHLYFYWYRQILGQKVEFLVSFYNNEISEKSEIFDDQFSVERPDGSNFTLKIRSTKLEDSAMYFCASSVSGGVYGQYFGPGTRLTVT.

This clonotype was seen at least ten times. The chain employs TRBV12-3 or TRBV12-4 and TRBJ1-1, with D perhaps matching TRBD1 (5 bases). The CDR3 covers 14 residues. V lost 0 bases and J lost 4, with 9 bases in between. CDR3 in DNA: TGTGCCAGCAGTTTAGCGGGGGGAGTCACTGAAGCTTTCTTT. Translation gives CASSLAGGVTEAFF.

Concerning this clonotype itself: A much larger clone differs by one base, so this may be a read error. The gene calls are TRBV7-2 and TRBJ2-6; D uncertain. The CDR3 spans 13 residues. Trimming removed 8 bases from V and 8 bases from J, with 13 bases in between. Germline V gene data show CDR1 as SGHTA and CDR2 as FQGNSA. CDR3 in amino acids: CASGSPLTNVLTF. The CDR3 coding sequence is TGTGCCAGCGGCTCCCCCTTGACCAACGTCCTGACTTTC.

The chain joins TRBV12-3 or TRBV12-4 to TRBJ1-2; D uncertain. Trimming shortened V by 3 bases and J by 4 bases, and 6 bases separated the two germline ends. The CDR3 is 12 amino acids. The CDR3 DNA is TGTGCCAGCAGTTTGACACGCTATGGCTACACCTTC. The encoded protein is CASSLTRYGYTF.

Turning to this clonotype: A much bigger clone sits one base away, suggesting this may be a read error. No DNA is shown, since the ends of the CDR3 on it are uncertain; the CDR3 is the one TCRdb lists. V gene TRBV12-3 or TRBV12-4 combines with J gene TRBJ1-2. The CDR3 extends over 15 residues, inclusive of both ends. The CDR3 region is CASSQAVGGGSGCTF.

This clonotype was counted a few times. The V call is TRBV7-2, the J call TRBJ2-7, with D hard to call. This CDR3 contains 13 residues. Trimming removed 5 bases from V and 1 base from J, with 9 bases in between. Germline V lookup: CDR1 SGHTA, CDR2 FQGNSA. The CDR3 bases are TGTGCCAGCAGCCCAACAGAATCCTACGAGCAGTACTTC. It yields the protein CASSPTESYEQYF. Full variable domain (remainder filled in from reference TRBV7-2 and TRBJ2-7): GAGVSQSPSNKVTEKGKDVELRCDPISGHTALYWYRQSLGQGLEFLIYFQGNSAPDKSGLPSDRFSAERTGGSVSTLTIQRTQQEDSAVYLCASSPTESYEQYFGPGTRLTVT.

This clonotype was observed at least ten times. The chain combines TRBV12-3 or TRBV12-4 with TRBJ2-5; TRBD1 or TRBD2 may be the D gene (5 bases each). Trimming stripped 10 bases from V and 3 bases from J, with 12 bases between. The CDR3 runs to 12 residues. Here the CDR3 DNA reads TGTGCCACCGGGTGGGGGAAAGAGACCCAGTACTTC. Protein sequence: CATGWGKETQYF.

The sample holds a few counts of this clonotype. The V call is TRBV29-1, the J call TRBJ2-3; a possible D gene is TRBD1 (5 bases). CDR3 length equals 15 residues. V was clipped by 3 bases and J by 0 bases, with 13 bases between them. CDR1 SQVTM and CDR2 ANQGSEA come from the germline V gene. CDR3: CSVEPDTASTDTQYF. The CDR3 nucleotides are TGCAGCGTTGAGCCGGACACCGCCAGCACAGATACGCAGTATTTT.

As regards this clonotype: This is likely a read error, given that the CDR3 carries no conserved phenylalanine or tryptophan at its end. The DNA is left out, because the CDR3 cannot be placed on it with certainty; the CDR3 is given as TCRdb lists it. V gene TRBV2 combines with J gene TRBJ2-2; TRBD1 was called by the table and not checked on the DNA. Both ends counted, the CDR3 spans 15 residues. Per germline, CDR1 SNHLY and CDR2 FYNNEI. The CDR3 protein is CASRQGRDYGYTFGS.

The chain couples TRBV20-1 to TRBJ2-7; no reliable D call. Trimming removed 0 bases at V and 2 bases at J, with 14 bases between. Germline CDR1 is DFQATT and CDR2 is SNEGSKA (reference sequence). The CDR3 runs 15 residues. The CDR3 protein is CSARDRWRVTYEQYF. The CDR3 DNA sequence: TGCAGTGCTAGAGATCGGTGGCGAGTAACCTACGAGCAGTACTTC.

The J gene is TRBJ2-3, the V gene TRBV5-6; 7 nucleotides align to TRBD2. This CDR3 comprises 14 residues. Germline CDR1 is SGHDT and CDR2 is YYEEEE. Trimming cost V 1 base and J 3 bases; bases outside gene matches: 2. DNA for the CDR3: TGTGCCAGCAGCTTGACTAGCGTGACAGATACGCAGTATTTT. It yields the protein CASSLTSVTDTQYF.

Concerning this clonotype: One base away lies a much larger clone, so this may be a sequencing read error. V and J are TRBV5-1 and TRBJ2-1; 9 bases line up with TRBD2. J gave up 8 bases and V 4 bases, and 10 bases lay outside the gene matches. Germline values: CDR1 SGHRS, CDR2 YFSETQ. The CDR3 length is 15 residues. In DNA form, the CDR3 reads TGCGCCAGCAGCACCTCCAGCGGGGGGAGAGATGAGCAGTTCTTC. Translation: CASSTSSGGRDEQFF.

V is TRBV20-1 and J is TRBJ1-5; TRBD1 might be the D (5 bases). This CDR3 has 12 amino acids. The germline V gene has CDR1 DFQATT and CDR2 SNEGSKA (reference sequence). V shed 2 bases and J shed 5 bases, with 7 bases lying between them. The CDR3 bases are TGCAGTGCTAGACAGGGCCATCAGCCCCAGCATTTT. Translated, it gives CSARQGHQPQHF.

This clonotype has only a few counts. Without the conserved terminal phenylalanine or tryptophan, this CDR3 likely stems from a read error. V gene TRBV10-3 combines with J gene TRBJ2-7; 8 nucleotides line up with TRBD1. Germline V lookup: CDR1 ENHRY, CDR2 SYGVKD. CDR3 length: 14 amino acids. CDR3 residues: CAISDWDRYYEQYL. The CDR3 DNA follows: TGTGCCATAAGTGACTGGGACAGGTACTACGAGCAGTACCTC.

This clonotype appeared a few times. The V gene is TRBV19, the J gene TRBJ2-7; TRBD1 matches at 7 bases. The CDR3 has 15 residues. Germline loops: CDR1 LNHDA, CDR2 SQIVND (reference sequence). V trimming: 5 bases; J trimming: 5 bases; junction bases outside the gene matches: 12. Written as DNA, the CDR3 is TGTGCCAGTAGTGGACAGGTGGCAGGGGTCGACGAGCAGTACTTC. Translating it yields CASSGQVAGVDEQYF.

This chain uses TRBV9 with TRBJ1-1; D is unresolved. The V and J ends lost 5 bases and 0 bases respectively, with 11 bases between them. The CDR3 runs to 14 residues. The V gene's germline CDR1 is SGDLS and CDR2 YYNGEE. CDR3 sequence (DNA): TGTGCCAGCAGGTGGGATAGCATGAACACTGAAGCTTTCTTT. Translated, it gives CASRWDSMNTEAFF.

Points on this clonotype: A read error may produce the germline difference seen at one junction end. The J gene is TRBJ1-2, the V gene TRBV2; TRBD1 matches 7 bases. This CDR3 region has 13 residues. CDR1 SNHLY and CDR2 FYNNEI come from the germline V gene. As DNA, the CDR3 is TGTGCCAGCAGCAGAGAGGGGGCCTATAGCTACACCTTC. Its protein is CASSREGAYSYTF.

Note on this clonotype: The junction shows a germline mismatch at one end, possibly a read error. The chain uses TRBV7-9 and TRBJ2-1; 10 nucleotides line up with TRBD2. Germline assignment: CDR1 SEHNR and CDR2 FQNEAQ (reference sequence). The CDR3 totals 15 residues. Here the CDR3 reads CASSFSAGGHDEQFF. CDR3 DNA: TGCGCCAGCAGCTTCTCAGCGGGGGGGCACGATGAGCAGTTCTTC.

Comment on this clonotype: One end of the junction does not line up with germline, which may come from a read error. The V call is TRBV7-8, the J call TRBJ2-7, with D possibly TRBD1 on 6 matching bases. Germline V gene data show CDR1 as SGHVS and CDR2 as FQNEAQ. This CDR3 spans 14 amino acids. CDR3 protein: CASSQAETGYEQHF. The CDR3, as DNA: TGTGCCAGCAGCCAAGCCGAGACAGGCTACGAGCAGCACTTC.

In this sample, this clonotype turned up once. V and J are TRBV20-1 and TRBJ2-7; D is uncertain. V gave up 4 bases and J gave up 3 bases, with 7 bases separating them. CDR1 is DFQATT, CDR2 SNEGSKA, per germline (reference sequence). The CDR3 loop spans 11 amino acids. This CDR3 is CSAKDDYEQYF. The CDR3 nucleotides read TGCAGTGCTAAGGACGACTACGAGCAGTACTTC.

This clonotype was observed many times. The CDR3 bases are TGTGCCAGCAGCTTAAATTCTCAGCCCCAGCATTTT. Its translation is CASSLNSQPQHF. V and J are TRBV7-2 and TRBJ1-5, with unresolved D. The CDR3 has 12 amino acids. V dropped 2 bases and J dropped 6 bases, with 5 bases sitting between them. Germline V lookup: CDR1 SGHTA, CDR2 FQGNSA.

In this sample, this clonotype turned up many times. This chain uses TRBV12-3 or TRBV12-4 with TRBJ1-2; D not certain. The CDR3 loop spans 15 amino acids. V gave up 3 bases and J gave up 2 bases, with 13 bases separating them. The CDR3 nucleotides are TGTGCCAGCAGTTTTTTCGATCGGCCAAACTATGGCTACACCTTC. Its protein product is CASSFFDRPNYGYTF.